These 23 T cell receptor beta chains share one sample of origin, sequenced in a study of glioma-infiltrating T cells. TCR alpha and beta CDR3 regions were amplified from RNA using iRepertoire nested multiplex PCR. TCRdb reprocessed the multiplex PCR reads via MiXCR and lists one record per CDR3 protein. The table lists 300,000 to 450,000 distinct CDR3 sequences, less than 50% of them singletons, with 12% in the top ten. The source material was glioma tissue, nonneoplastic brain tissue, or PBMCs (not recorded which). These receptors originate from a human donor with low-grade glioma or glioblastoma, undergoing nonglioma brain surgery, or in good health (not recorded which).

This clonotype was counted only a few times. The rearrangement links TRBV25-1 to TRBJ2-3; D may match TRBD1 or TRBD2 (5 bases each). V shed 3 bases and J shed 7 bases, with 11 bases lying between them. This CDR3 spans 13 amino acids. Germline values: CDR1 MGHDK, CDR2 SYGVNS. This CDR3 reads CASSDWDPNTQYF. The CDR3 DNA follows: TGTGCCAGCAGTGACTGGGACCCAAATACGCAGTATTTT.

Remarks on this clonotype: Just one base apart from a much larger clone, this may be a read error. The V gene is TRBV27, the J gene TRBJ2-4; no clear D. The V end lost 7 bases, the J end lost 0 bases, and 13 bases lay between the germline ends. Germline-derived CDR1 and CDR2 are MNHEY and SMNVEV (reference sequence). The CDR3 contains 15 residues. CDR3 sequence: CASKDPSRAKNIQYF. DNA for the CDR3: TGTGCCAGCAAGGATCCATCGAGAGCCAAAAACATTCAGTACTTC.

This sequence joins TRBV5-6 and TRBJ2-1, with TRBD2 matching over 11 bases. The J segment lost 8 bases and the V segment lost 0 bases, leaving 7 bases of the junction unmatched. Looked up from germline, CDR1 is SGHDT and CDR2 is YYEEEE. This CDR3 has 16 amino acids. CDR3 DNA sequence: TGTGCCAGCAGCTTGGGAGTAGCGGGAGGGCCGGATGAGCAGTTCTTC. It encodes CASSLGVAGGPDEQFF.

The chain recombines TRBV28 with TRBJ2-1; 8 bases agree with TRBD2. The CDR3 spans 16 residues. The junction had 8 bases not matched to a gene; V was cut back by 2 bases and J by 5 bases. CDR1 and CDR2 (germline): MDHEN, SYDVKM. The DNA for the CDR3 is TGTGCCAGCAGTTTACGCCGTATAGCGGGACACAATGAGCAGTTCTTC. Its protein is CASSLRRIAGHNEQFF.

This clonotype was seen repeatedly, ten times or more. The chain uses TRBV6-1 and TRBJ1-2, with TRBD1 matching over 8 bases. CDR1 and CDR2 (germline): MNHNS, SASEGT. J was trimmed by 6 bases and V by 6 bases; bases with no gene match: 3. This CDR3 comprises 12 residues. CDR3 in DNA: TGTGCCAGCAGGGACAGGGTGGATGGCTACACCTTC. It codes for CASRDRVDGYTF.

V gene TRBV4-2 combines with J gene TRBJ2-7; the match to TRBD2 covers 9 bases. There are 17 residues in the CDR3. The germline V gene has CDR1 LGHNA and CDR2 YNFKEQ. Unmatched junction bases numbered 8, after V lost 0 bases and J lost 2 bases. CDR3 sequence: CASSQDTGTSRAYEQYF. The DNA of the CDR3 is TGTGCCAGCAGCCAAGATACCGGGACTAGCCGTGCCTACGAGCAGTACTTC.

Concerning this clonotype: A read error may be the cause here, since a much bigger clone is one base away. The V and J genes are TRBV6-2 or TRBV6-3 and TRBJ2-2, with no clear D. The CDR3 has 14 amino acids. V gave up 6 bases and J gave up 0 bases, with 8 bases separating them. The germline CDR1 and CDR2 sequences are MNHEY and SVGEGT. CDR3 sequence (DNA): TGTGCCAGCAGCGAATGGCCGAACACCGGGGAGCTGTTTTTT. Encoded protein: CASSEWPNTGELFF.

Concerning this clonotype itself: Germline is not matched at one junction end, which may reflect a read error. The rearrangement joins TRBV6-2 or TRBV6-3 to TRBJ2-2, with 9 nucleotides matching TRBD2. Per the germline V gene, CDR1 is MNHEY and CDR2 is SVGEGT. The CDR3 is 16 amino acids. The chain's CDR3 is CACSYAGGPKAGELFF. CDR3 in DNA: TGTGCCTGCAGTTATGCGGGAGGGCCTAAAGCCGGAGAGCTGTTTTTT.

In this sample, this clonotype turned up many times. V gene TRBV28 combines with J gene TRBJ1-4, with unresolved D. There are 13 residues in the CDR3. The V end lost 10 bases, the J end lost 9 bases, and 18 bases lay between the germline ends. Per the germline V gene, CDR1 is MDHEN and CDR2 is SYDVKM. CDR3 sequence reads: CATTSSAVQKLFF. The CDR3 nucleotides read TGTGCCACCACGTCCAGCGCGGTCCAAAAACTGTTTTTT.

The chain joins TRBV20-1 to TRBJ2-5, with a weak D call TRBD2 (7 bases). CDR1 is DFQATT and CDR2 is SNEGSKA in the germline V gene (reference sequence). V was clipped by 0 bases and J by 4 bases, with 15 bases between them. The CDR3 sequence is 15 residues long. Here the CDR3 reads CSARDPGGEGETQYF. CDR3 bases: TGCAGTGCTAGAGATCCGGGGGGCGAGGGAGAGACCCAGTACTTC.

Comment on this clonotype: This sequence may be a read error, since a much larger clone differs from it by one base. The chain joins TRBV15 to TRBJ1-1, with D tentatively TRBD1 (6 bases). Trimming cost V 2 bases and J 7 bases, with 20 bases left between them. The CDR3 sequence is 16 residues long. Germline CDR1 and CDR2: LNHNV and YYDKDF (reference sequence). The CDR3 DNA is TGTGCCACCAGCAGAACGAGGGGACACTTAGAGGGTGAAGCTTTCTTT. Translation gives CATSRTRGHLEGEAFF.

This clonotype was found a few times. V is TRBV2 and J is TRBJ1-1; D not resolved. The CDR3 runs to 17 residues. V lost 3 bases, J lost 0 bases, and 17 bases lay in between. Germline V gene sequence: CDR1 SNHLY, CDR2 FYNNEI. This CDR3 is CASSDLSTVELNTEAFF. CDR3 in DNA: TGTGCCAGCAGTGATCTCAGTACAGTTGAGCTGAACACTGAAGCTTTCTTT. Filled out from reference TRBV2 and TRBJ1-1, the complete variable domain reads EPEVTQTPSHQVTQMGQEVILRCVPISNHLYFYWYRQILGQKVEFLVSFYNNEISEKSEIFDDQFSVERPDGSNFTLKIRSTKLEDSAMYFCASSDLSTVELNTEAFFGQGTRLTVV.

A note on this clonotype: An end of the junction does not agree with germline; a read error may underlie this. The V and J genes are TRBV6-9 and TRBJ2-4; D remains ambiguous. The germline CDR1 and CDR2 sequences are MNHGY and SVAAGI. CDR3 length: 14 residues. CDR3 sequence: CVSVPWAAKNIQCF. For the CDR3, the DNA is TGTGTCAGCGTTCCGTGGGCGGCGAAAAACATTCAGTGCTTC.

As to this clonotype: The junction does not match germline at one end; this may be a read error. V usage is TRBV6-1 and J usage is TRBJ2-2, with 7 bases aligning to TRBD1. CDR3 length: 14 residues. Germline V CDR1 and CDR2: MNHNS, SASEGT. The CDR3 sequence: CASRGTQNTGELFF. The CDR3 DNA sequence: TGCGCCAGCAGGGGGACACAGAACACCGGGGAGCTGTTTTTT.

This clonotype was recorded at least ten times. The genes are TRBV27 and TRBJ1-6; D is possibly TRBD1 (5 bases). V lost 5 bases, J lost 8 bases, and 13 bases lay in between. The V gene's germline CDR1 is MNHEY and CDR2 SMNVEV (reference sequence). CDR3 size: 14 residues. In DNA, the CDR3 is TGTGCCAGCAGTCCGCGGGACGGGGATTCACCCCTCCACTTT. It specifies CASSPRDGDSPLHF.

CDR3 sequence: CASSLRMSSYEQYF. CDR3 nucleotide sequence: TGTGCCAGCAGTTTACGCATGAGCTCCTACGAGCAGTACTTC. This chain connects TRBV28 to TRBJ2-7; D remains unclear. Germline V gene lookup returns CDR1 MDHEN and CDR2 SYDVKM. Trimming left V 2 bases short and J 0 bases short, with 8 bases between. The CDR3 is 14 residues long.

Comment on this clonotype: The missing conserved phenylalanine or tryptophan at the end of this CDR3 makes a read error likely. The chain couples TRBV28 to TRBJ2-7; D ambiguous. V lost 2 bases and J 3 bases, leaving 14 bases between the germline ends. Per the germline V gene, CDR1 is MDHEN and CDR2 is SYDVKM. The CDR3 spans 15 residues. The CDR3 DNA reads TGTGCCAGCAGTTTAAGGTTAGGAAATCACTACGAGCAGTACTTA. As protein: CASSLRLGNHYEQYL.

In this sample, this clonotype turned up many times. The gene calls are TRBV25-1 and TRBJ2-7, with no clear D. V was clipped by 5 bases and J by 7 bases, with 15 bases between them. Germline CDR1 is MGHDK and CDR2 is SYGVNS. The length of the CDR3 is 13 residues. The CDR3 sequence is CASSRSQIGEQYF. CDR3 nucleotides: TGTGCCAGCAGTCGGTCACAGATTGGAGAGCAGTACTTC.

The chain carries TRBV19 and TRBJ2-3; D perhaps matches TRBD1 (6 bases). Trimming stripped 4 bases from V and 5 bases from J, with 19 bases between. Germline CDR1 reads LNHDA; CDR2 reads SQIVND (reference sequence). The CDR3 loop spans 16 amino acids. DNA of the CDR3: TGTGCCAGTAGTACTACCAGGGGAACCCCCCGAGATACGCAGTATTTT. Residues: CASSTTRGTPRDTQYF.

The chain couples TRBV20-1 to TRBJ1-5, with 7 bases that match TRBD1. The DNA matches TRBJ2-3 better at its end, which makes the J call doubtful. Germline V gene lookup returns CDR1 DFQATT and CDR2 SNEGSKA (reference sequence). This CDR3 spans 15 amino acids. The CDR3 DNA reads TGCAGTGCTGAGGACAGGTTCTATAGCAATCAGCCCCAGTATTTT. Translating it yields CSAEDRFYSNQPQYF.

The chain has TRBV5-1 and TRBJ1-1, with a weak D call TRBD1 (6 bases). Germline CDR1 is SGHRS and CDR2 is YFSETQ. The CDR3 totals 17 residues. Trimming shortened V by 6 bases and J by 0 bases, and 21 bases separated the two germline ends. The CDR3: CASTFSPTGGLNTEAFF. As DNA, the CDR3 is TGCGCCAGCACCTTTTCTCCGACAGGTGGCCTGAACACTGAAGCTTTCTTT.

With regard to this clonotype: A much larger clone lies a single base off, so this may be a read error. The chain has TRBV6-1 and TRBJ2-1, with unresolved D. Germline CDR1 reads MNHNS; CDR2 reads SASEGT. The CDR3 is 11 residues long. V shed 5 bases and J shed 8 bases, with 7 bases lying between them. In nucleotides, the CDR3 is TGTGCCAGCAGTCGAATCTATGAGCAGTTCTTC. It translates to CASSRIYEQFF.

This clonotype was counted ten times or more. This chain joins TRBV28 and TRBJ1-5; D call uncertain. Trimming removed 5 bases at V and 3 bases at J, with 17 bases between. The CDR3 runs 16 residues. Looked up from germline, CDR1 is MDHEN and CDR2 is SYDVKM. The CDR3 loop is CASSPPREGINQPQHF. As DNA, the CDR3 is TGTGCCAGCAGTCCCCCTCGAGAAGGGATCAATCAGCCCCAGCATTTT. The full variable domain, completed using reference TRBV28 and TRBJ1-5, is DVKVTQSSRYLVKRTGEKVFLECVQDMDHENMFWYRQDPGLGLRLIYFSYDVKMKEKGDIPEGYSVSREKKERFSLILESASTNQTSMYLCASSPPREGINQPQHFGDGTRLSIL.